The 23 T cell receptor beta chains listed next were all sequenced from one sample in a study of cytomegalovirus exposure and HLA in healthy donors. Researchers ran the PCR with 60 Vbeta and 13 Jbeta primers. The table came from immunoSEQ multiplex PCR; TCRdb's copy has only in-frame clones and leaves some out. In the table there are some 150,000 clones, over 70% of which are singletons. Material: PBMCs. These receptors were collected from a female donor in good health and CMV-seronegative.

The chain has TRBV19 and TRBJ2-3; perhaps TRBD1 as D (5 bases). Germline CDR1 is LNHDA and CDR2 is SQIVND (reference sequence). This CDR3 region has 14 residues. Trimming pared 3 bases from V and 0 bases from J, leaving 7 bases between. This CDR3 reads CASSIDSSTDTQYF. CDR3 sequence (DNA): TGTGCCAGTAGTATTGACAGTAGCACAGATACGCAGTATTTT.

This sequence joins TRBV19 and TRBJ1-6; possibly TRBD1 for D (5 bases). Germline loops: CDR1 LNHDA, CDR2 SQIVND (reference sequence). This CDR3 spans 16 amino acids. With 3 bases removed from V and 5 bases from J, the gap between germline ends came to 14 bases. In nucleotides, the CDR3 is TGTGCCAGTAGTATGGGGCCGACCCCCAATAATTCACCCCTCCACTTT. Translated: CASSMGPTPNNSPLHF.

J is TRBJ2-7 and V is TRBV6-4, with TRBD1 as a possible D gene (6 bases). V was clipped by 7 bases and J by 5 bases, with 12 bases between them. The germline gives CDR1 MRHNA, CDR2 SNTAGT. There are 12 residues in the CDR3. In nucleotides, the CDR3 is TGTGCCAGCAACAAGGACAGCCACGAGCAGTACTTC. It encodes CASNKDSHEQYF.

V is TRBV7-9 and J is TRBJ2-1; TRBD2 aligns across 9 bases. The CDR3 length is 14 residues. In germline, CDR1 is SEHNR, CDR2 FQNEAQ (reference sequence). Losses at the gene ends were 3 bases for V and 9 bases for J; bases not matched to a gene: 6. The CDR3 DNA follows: TGTGCCAGCAGCTTGCTAGCGGGGTCCGGTGAGCAGTTCTTC. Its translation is CASSLLAGSGEQFF.

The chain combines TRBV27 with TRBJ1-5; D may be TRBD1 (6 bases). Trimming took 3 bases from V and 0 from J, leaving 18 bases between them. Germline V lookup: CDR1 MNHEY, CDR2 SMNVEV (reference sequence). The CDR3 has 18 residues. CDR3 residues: CASSFRAGAEYSNQPQHF. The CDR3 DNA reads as TGTGCCAGCAGTTTTCGGGCAGGGGCCGAGTATAGCAATCAGCCCCAGCATTTT.

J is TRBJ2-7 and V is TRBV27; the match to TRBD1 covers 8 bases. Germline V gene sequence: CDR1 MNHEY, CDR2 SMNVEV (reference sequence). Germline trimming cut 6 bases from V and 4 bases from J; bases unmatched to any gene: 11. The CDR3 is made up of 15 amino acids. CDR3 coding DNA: TGTGCCAGCAGCCGCCGGGACAGGAATAATTACGAGCAGTACTTC. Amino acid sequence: CASSRRDRNNYEQYF.

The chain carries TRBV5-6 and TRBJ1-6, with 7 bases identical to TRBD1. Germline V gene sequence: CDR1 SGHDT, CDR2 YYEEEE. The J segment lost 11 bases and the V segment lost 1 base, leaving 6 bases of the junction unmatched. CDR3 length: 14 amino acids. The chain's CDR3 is CASSLIQGDPPLHF. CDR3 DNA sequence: TGTGCCAGCAGCTTGATTCAGGGGGATCCACCCCTCCACTTT.

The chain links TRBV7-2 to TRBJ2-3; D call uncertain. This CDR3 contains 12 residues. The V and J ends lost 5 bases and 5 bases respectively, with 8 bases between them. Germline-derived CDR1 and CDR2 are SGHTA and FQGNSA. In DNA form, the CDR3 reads TGTGCCAGCAGCCCCATTAGAGATACGCAGTATTTT. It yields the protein CASSPIRDTQYF.

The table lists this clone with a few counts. The CDR3 here is CASSVGLLASTDTQYF. In DNA, the CDR3 is TGTGCCAGCAGCGTAGGGTTGTTAGCTAGCACAGATACGCAGTATTTT. The chain couples TRBV9 to TRBJ2-3; no clear D gene. CDR1 SGDLS and CDR2 YYNGEE come from the germline V gene. The CDR3 runs 16 residues. Trimming took off 0 bases at V and 0 bases at J, with 11 bases between the two ends.

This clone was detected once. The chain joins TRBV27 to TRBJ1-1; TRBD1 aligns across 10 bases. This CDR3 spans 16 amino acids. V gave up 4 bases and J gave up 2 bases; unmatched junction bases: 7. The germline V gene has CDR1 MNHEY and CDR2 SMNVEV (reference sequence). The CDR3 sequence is CASSSGQGVINTEAFF. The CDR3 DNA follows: TGTGCCAGCAGTTCAGGACAGGGGGTAATTAACACTGAAGCTTTCTTT.

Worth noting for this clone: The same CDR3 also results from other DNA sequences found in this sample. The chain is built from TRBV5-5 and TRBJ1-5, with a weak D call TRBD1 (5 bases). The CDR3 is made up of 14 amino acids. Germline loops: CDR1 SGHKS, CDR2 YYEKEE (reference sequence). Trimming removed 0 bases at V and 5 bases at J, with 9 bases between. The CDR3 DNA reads TGTGCCAGCAGCTTGGGAACAGGCTATCAGCCCCAGCATTTT. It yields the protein CASSLGTGYQPQHF.

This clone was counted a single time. CDR3 in amino acids: CASTLPGGGEQFF. In nucleotides, the CDR3 is TGTGCCAGCACCCTACCTGGAGGAGGGGAGCAGTTCTTC. V and J are TRBV5-4 and TRBJ2-1; TRBD2 is a possible D gene (6 bases). The CDR3 length is 13 residues. With 6 bases removed from V and 10 bases from J, the gap between germline ends came to 17 bases. CDR1 is SGHNT and CDR2 is YYREEE in the germline V gene (reference sequence).

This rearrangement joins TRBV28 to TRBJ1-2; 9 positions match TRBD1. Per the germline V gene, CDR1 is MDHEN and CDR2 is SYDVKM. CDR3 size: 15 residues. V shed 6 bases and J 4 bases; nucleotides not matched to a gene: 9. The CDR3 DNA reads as TGTGCCAGCAGGGCAACAGGGGGCAAGGGCTATGGCTACACCTTC. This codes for CASRATGGKGYGYTF.

DNA for the CDR3: TGTGCCAGCAGCTATTACAGGGGCGCTGGAAACACCATATATTTT. It codes for CASSYYRGAGNTIYF. The rearrangement joins TRBV11-2 to TRBJ1-3; 7 nucleotides line up with TRBD1. With V trimmed by 4 bases and J by 2 bases, 5 bases remained unmatched. Germline CDR1 is SGHAT and CDR2 is FQNNGV. There are 15 residues in the CDR3. Using reference TRBV11-2 and TRBJ1-3 for the parts outside the CDR3, the full variable domain is EAGVAQSPRYKIIEKRQSVAFWCNPISGHATLYWYQQILGQGPKLLIQFQNNGVVDDSQLPKDRFSAERLKGVDSTLKIQPAKLEDSAVYLCASSYYRGAGNTIYFGEGSWLTVV.

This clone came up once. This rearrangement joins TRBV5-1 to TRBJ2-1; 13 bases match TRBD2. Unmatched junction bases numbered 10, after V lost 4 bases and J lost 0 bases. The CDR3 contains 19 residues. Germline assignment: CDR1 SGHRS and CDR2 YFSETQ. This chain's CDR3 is CASSHRTSGGASSYNEQFF. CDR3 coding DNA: TGCGCCAGCAGCCATAGAACTAGCGGGGGGGCGAGCTCCTACAATGAGCAGTTCTTC.

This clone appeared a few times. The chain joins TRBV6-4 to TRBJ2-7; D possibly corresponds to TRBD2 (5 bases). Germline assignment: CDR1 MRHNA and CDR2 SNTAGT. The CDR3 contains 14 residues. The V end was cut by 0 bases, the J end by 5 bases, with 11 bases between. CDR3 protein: CASSDSFGSDEQYF. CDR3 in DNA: TGTGCCAGCAGTGACTCTTTTGGTAGCGACGAGCAGTACTTC.

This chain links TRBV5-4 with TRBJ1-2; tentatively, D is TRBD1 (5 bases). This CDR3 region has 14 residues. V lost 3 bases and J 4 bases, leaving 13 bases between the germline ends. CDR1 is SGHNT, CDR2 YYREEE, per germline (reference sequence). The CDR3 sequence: CASSSQEPAYGYTF. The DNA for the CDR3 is TGTGCCAGCAGCTCACAGGAGCCAGCCTATGGCTACACCTTC.

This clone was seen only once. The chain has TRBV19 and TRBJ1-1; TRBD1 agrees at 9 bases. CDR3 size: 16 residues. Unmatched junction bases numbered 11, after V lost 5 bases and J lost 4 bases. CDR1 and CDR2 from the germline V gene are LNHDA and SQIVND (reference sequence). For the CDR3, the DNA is TGTGCCAGTAGTCCTGGGACAGGGCGGGCGGGCACTGAAGCTTTCTTT. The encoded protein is CASSPGTGRAGTEAFF.

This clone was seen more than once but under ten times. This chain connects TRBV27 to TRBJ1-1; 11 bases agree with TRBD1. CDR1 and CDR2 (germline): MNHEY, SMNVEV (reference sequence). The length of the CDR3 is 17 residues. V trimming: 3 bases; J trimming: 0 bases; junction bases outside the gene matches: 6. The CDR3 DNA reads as TGTGCCAGCAGTTTGGTAGGGACAGGGGGGATGAACACTGAAGCTTTCTTT. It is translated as CASSLVGTGGMNTEAFF.

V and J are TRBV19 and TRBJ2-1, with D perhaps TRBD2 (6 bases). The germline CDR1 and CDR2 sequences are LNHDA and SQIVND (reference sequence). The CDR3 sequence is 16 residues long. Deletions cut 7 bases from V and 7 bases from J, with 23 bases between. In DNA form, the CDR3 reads TGTGCCAGTATGGGGGGTGAGGGCAGGGTCAGGAATGAGCAGTTCTTC. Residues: CASMGGEGRVRNEQFF.

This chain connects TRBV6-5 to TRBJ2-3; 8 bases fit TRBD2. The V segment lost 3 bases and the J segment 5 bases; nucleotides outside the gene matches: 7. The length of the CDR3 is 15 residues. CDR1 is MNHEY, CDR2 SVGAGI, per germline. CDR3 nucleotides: TGTGCCAGCAGTTATCGGGGGGGCTCGGGAGATACGCAGTATTTT. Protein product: CASSYRGGSGDTQYF.

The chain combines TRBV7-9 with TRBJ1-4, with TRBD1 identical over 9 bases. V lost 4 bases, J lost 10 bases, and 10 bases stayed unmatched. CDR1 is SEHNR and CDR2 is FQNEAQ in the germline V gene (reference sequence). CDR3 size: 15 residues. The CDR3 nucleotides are TGTGCCAGCAGCTCCCCGGGACAGGGAGTCGGAAAACTGTTTTTT. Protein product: CASSSPGQGVGKLFF. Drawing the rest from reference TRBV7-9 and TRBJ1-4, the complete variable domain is DTGVSQNPRHKITKRGQNVTFRCDPISEHNRLYWYRQTLGQGPEFLTYFQNEAQLEKSRLLSDRFSAERPKGSFSTLEIQRTEQGDSAMYLCASSSPGQGVGKLFFGSGTQLSVL.

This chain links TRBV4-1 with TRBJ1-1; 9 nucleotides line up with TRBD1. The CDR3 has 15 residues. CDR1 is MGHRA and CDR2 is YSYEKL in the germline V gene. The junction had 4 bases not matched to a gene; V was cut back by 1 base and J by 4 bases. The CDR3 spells CASSQVVDRGTEAFF. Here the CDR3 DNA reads TGCGCCAGCAGCCAAGTCGTGGACAGGGGCACTGAAGCTTTCTTT.